This TCR beta chain was sequenced during a study of T cell clonotyping in hematopoietic cell transplantation. Study overall: Cytoreduction preceded collection of pretransplant recipient samples. Study findings and constraints: Few recipient clonotypes overlapped donors; over 97% were de novo at given depth.

Data came from immunoSEQ multiplex PCR; TCRdb stores just in-frame clones and leaves some out. This sample has about 36,000 clones, with about 95% found just once. CDR1 is MDHEN, CDR2 SYDVKM, per germline. This CDR3 spans 14 amino acids. V lost 2 bases, J lost 2 bases, and 3 bases stayed unmatched. Time point denoted: recipient sample about 28 days before transplant, after cytoreduction. Recipient blood drawn about 28 days pretransplant and days 30, 100, 180 after. Worth noting for this clone: Its antigen is as yet unknown.

The clonotype originates from a man aged 35-49 years with chronic myeloid leukemia. Some clones in this sample may be carry-over from other donors' samples. The J gene is TRBJ2-7, the V gene TRBV28; 7 nucleotides align to TRBD2. The sample in question was peripheral blood mononuclear cells, obtained before stem cell transplant. Here the CDR3 reads CASSLDGRTYEQYF. The CDR3 coding sequence is TGTGCCAGCAGTTTAGACGGGAGGACCTACGAGCAGTACTTC.